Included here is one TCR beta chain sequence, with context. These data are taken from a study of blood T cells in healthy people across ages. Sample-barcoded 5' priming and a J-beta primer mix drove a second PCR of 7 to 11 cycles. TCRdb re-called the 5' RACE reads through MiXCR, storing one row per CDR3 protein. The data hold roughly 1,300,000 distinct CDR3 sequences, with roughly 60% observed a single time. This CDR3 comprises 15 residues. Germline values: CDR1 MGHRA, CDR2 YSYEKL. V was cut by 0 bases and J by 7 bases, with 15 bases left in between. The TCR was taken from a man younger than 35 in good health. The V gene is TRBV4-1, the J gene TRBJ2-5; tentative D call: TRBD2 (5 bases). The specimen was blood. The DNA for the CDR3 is TGCGCCAGCAGCCAAGATGGCGGAACCGAGGGGACCCAGTACTTC. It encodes CASSQDGGTEGTQYF.